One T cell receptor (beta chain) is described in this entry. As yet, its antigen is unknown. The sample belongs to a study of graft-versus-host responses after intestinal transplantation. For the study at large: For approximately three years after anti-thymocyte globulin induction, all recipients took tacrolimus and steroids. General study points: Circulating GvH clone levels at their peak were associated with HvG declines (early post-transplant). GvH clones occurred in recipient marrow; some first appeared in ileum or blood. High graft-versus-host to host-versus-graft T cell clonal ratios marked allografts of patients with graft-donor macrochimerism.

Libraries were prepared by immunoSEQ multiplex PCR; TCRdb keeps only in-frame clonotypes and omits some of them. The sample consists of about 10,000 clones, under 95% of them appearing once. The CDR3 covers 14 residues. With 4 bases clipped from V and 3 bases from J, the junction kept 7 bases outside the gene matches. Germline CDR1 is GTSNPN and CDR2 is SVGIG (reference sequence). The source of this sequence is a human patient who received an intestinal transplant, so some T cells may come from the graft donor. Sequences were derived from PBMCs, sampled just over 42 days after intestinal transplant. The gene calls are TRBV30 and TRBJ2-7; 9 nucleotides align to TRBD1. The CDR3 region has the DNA TGTGCCTGGACGTTCCGGGACAGGGACTACGAGCAGTACTTC. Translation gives CAWTFRDRDYEQYF.